This T cell receptor (beta chain) was captured by sequencing in a study of blood T cell repertoires in COVID-19. Study overall: The United States, Italy and Spain were the sources of the acute and convalescent COVID-19 samples.

Participants were aged about 18 to 95 years, lived in about two dozen US areas, and enrolled virtually. In Cohort 3, a recovered donor had either two negative PCRs, clearance, or symptom resolution. Profiled with immunoSEQ multiplex PCR; TCRdb holds only in-frame clones, not every one. The data hold more than 110,000 clones, with about three quarters observed a single time. This clone was counted a single time. CDR3 size: 13 residues. Germline CDR1 is ENHRY and CDR2 is SYGVKD. Trimming cost V 3 bases and J 10 bases, with 15 bases left between them. The material sequenced was PBMCs or T cells enriched from blood (not recorded which). The V call is TRBV10-3, the J call TRBJ1-2, with D possibly matching TRBD1 (5 bases). This sequence was found in a woman between 45 and 65 years old who had recovered from COVID-19. The CDR3 sequence is CAISERQGLDYTF. CDR3 sequence (DNA): TGTGCCATCAGTGAACGGCAGGGTCTAGACTACACCTTC.